This T cell receptor beta chain is drawn from a study of T cells in Graves' hyperthyroidism and ophthalmopathy. Germline V gene lookup returns CDR1 SGHRS and CDR2 YFSETQ. V was clipped by 6 bases and J by 5 bases; unmatched bases: 7. The CDR3 loop spans 14 amino acids. Amplification targeted TCR beta CDR3 regions from RNA transcripts. HTBI primers were the set used in a first-round RT-PCR of the TCR CDR3. TCRdb redid the calling of the multiplex PCR reads with MiXCR, one entry per CDR3 protein. The data show 550,000 to 800,000 distinct CDR3 sequences, approximately 15% seen once. The chain uses TRBV5-1 and TRBJ1-1, with 10 bases identical to TRBD1. Material: blood. This clonotype originated in a man aged 50 to 60 with Graves' hyperthyroidism. This CDR3 is CASTVGTGETEAFF. Here the CDR3 DNA reads TGCGCCAGCACCGTCGGGACAGGGGAAACTGAAGCTTTCTTT.